The clone carrying this T cell receptor (beta chain) was detected only a few times. The antigen remains undetermined. This sample is drawn from a study of T cells in localized non-small cell lung cancer. Study results and limitations: It remains possible that heterogeneity exists, since only one tumor region was sequenced. Increased T cell density in blood showed an association with longer overall survival.

From germline, CDR1 is SGDLS and CDR2 YYNGEE. The CDR3 is made up of 15 amino acids. V was pared by 4 bases and J by 0 bases, with 13 bases between. TCRdb's copy holds only in-frame clones and misses some; the assay was immunoSEQ multiplex PCR. The sample shows about 60,000 clones, 85% to 90% of them seen only once. Here the sequenced sample was peripheral blood, taken before any cancer treatment. The origin of this receptor is a woman aged 40-69 years with stage I lung adenocarcinoma. The chain couples TRBV9 to TRBJ1-1, with D tentatively TRBD1 (6 bases). CDR3 bases: TGTGCCAGCAGCCTTCGGACAGACCTGAACACTGAAGCTTTCTTT. Residues: CASSLRTDLNTEAFF.